The present T cell receptor beta chain was sequenced within a study of T cell responses to AZD1222 COVID-19 vaccine. Broader study findings: Regions 160-218 and 743-854 dominated among vaccine-associated CD4 TCRs spanning spike.

A word on this clone: No antigen is known for it. Sequence at one end of the junction differs from germline and may be a read error.

The assay was immunoSEQ multiplex PCR, and TCRdb's table has in-frame clones only and misses some. Of 150,000 to 200,000 clones listed, approximately 94% are singletons. This clonotype originated in an adult who received the AZD1222 COVID-19 vaccine. The starting material was peripheral blood, obtained 28 days after the second AZD1222 dose.

CDR3 sequence (DNA): TGTGCCAGCAGCGACGGGACTAGCACGAACTTC. As protein: CASSDGTSTNF. This sequence joins TRBV9 and TRBJ2-7; 9 bases match TRBD2. In germline, CDR1 is SGDLS, CDR2 YYNGEE. This CDR3 has 11 amino acids.